This passage covers 14 T cell receptor beta chains from one sample sequenced in a study of radiation and T cells in renal cell carcinoma. Repertoires were generated with immunoSEQ multiplex PCR, while TCRdb's copy carries only in-frame clones and drops some. The sample holds roughly 75,000 clones, about 81% seen once. Time point denoted: blood 2 weeks post-SBRT. Treatment meaning: 15 Gy SBRT to primary tumor, nephrectomy 4 weeks later. This specimen consisted of blood, obtained from a patient whose treatment included radiotherapy and nephrectomy. These receptors were obtained from a man aged 55-75 years with renal cell carcinoma.

This rearrangement joins TRBV20-1 to TRBJ2-7; D is unresolved. Germline CDR1 reads DFQATT; CDR2 reads SNEGSKA (reference sequence). CDR3 length equals 11 residues. V lost 5 bases, J lost 5 bases, and 10 bases lay in between. The CDR3 protein is CSALMRDEQYF. As DNA, the CDR3 is TGCAGTGCTTTAATGAGAGACGAGCAGTACTTC.

CDR3 residues: CASGRTGYGYTF. The CDR3 DNA reads as TGTGCCAGCGGGCGGACGGGGTATGGCTACACCTTC. The V call is TRBV2, the J call TRBJ1-2; no definite D call. The CDR3 extends over 12 amino acids. The germline V and J ends were trimmed by 8 bases and 5 bases, with 12 bases remaining between them. Looked up from germline, CDR1 is SNHLY and CDR2 is FYNNEI. Full variable domain (remainder filled in from reference TRBV2 and TRBJ1-2): EPEVTQTPSHQVTQMGQEVILRCVPISNHLYFYWYRQILGQKVEFLVSFYNNEISEKSEIFDDQFSVERPDGSNFTLKIRSTKLEDSAMYFCASGRTGYGYTFGSGTRLTVV.

This clone occurred once. The chain combines TRBV7-8 with TRBJ2-2; D is perhaps TRBD1 (6 bases). Trimming pared 5 bases from V and 1 base from J, leaving 11 bases between. The CDR3 extends over 15 amino acids. Germline CDR1 reads SGHVS; CDR2 reads FQNEAQ. CDR3 DNA sequence: TGTGCCAGCAGCCGAGGACAGTGGAACACCGGGGAGCTGTTTTTT. As protein: CASSRGQWNTGELFF.

The chain joins TRBV7-2 to TRBJ1-1; no firm D call. V was trimmed by 1 base and J by 7 bases, leaving 13 bases between them. Germline CDR1 and CDR2: SGHTA and FQGNSA. The length of the CDR3 is 14 residues. The CDR3 nucleotides are TGTGCCAGCAGCTTAGGGCCCGCCAACCTTGAAGCTTTCTTT. It is translated as CASSLGPANLEAFF.

The chain is built from TRBV5-1 and TRBJ2-1; 10 nucleotides align to TRBD2. CDR3 length equals 13 residues. The trim removed 7 bases at V and 10 bases at J, leaving 8 bases unmatched. Per germline, CDR1 SGHRS and CDR2 YFSETQ. CDR3 nucleotides: TGCGCCAGCGGGCTAGCGGGAGTTGGGGAGCAGTTCTTC. Amino acids: CASGLAGVGEQFF.

The V and J genes are TRBV27 and TRBJ1-1; 7 positions agree with TRBD1. Trimming at V came to 6 bases and at J to 1 base, leaving 8 bases not matched to a gene. Germline V gene data show CDR1 as MNHEY and CDR2 as SMNVEV (reference sequence). This CDR3 is 15 amino acids long. The CDR3 DNA is TGTGCCAGCAGCCCATACGACAGGGCGAACACTGAAGCTTTCTTT. This translates into CASSPYDRANTEAFF.

The genes are TRBV4-2 and TRBJ2-1; 7 bases match TRBD2. Unmatched junction bases numbered 6, after V lost 0 bases and J lost 4 bases. The CDR3 is 16 amino acids. CDR1 is LGHNA and CDR2 is YNFKEQ in the germline V gene. Here the CDR3 reads CASSQESSGPYNEQFF. Written as DNA, the CDR3 is TGTGCCAGCAGCCAAGAGTCTAGCGGTCCATACAATGAGCAGTTCTTC.

V gene TRBV10-1 combines with J gene TRBJ2-7; D is tentatively TRBD1 or TRBD2 (6 bases each). Trimming shortened V by 7 bases and J by 1 base, and 11 bases separated the two germline ends. This CDR3 has 13 amino acids. The V gene's germline CDR1 is WNHNN and CDR2 SYGVQD (reference sequence). CDR3 sequence (DNA): TGCGCCAGCAAGGACAGCGGGTCCTACGAGCAGTACTTC. Translated, it gives CASKDSGSYEQYF.

The V call is TRBV9, the J call TRBJ2-1, with 9 bases fitting TRBD2. Germline CDR1 is SGDLS and CDR2 is YYNGEE. Trimming at V came to 3 bases and at J to 3 bases, leaving 10 bases not matched to a gene. The CDR3 spans 17 residues. The DNA for the CDR3 is TGTGCCAGCAGCGCCCCGACTAGCGGCCATAACTACAATGAGCAGTTCTTC. It is translated as CASSAPTSGHNYNEQFF.

The chain combines TRBV7-9 with TRBJ2-2; 8 bases align to TRBD1. Germline trimming cut 4 bases from V and 2 bases from J; bases unmatched to any gene: 12. Germline V lookup: CDR1 SEHNR, CDR2 FQNEAQ (reference sequence). CDR3 size: 18 residues. CDR3 residues: CASSSFGTGTGNTGELFF. In DNA, the CDR3 is TGTGCCAGCAGCTCTTTTGGAACCGGGACAGGAAACACCGGGGAGCTGTTTTTT. Combining the CDR3 with reference TRBV7-9 and TRBJ2-2 gives the whole variable domain DTGVSQNPRHKITKRGQNVTFRCDPISEHNRLYWYRQTLGQGPEFLTYFQNEAQLEKSRLLSDRFSAERPKGSFSTLEIQRTEQGDSAMYLCASSSFGTGTGNTGELFFGEGSRLTVL.

The chain combines TRBV28 with TRBJ1-2, with D tentatively TRBD1 (6 bases). This CDR3 is built from 14 residues. Per germline, CDR1 MDHEN and CDR2 SYDVKM. Trimming took off 1 base at V and 8 bases at J, with 14 bases between the two ends. CDR3 region: CASSLSRQGRGYTF. CDR3 in DNA: TGTGCCAGCAGTTTATCCCGGCAGGGGAGAGGCTACACCTTC.

This chain connects TRBV19 to TRBJ2-3, with D perhaps assigned TRBD1 or TRBD2 (5 bases each). Trimming pared 10 bases from V and 8 bases from J, leaving 13 bases between. The length of the CDR3 is 11 residues. The V gene's germline CDR1 is LNHDA and CDR2 SQIVND (reference sequence). Here the CDR3 reads CATKYGGTQYF. In DNA, the CDR3 is TGTGCCACTAAATATGGGGGTACGCAGTATTTT. The full variable domain, with the rest looked up from reference TRBV19 and TRBJ2-3, is DGGITQSPKYLFRKEGQNVTLSCEQNLNHDAMYWYRQDPGQGLRLIYYSQIVNDFQKGDIAEGYSVSREKKESFPLTVTSAQKNPTAFYLCATKYGGTQYFGPGTRLTVL.

The rearrangement uses TRBV25-1 and TRBJ1-2, with TRBD1 matching 7 bases. V shed 5 bases, J shed 8 bases, and the junction held 2 bases outside the gene matches. The CDR3 runs to 11 residues. Germline V lookup: CDR1 MGHDK, CDR2 SYGVNS. The CDR3 reads CASSQGGGYTF. Here the CDR3 DNA reads TGTGCCAGCAGTCAGGGGGGCGGCTACACCTTC.

The gene calls are TRBV2 and TRBJ2-7, with 8 positions matching TRBD2. In germline, CDR1 is SNHLY, CDR2 FYNNEI. Trimming at V came to 0 bases and at J to 2 bases, leaving 0 bases not matched to a gene. This CDR3 is 14 amino acids long. Here the CDR3 reads CASSEAGLAYEQYF. In DNA, the CDR3 is TGTGCCAGCAGTGAAGCGGGACTAGCCTACGAGCAGTACTTC.